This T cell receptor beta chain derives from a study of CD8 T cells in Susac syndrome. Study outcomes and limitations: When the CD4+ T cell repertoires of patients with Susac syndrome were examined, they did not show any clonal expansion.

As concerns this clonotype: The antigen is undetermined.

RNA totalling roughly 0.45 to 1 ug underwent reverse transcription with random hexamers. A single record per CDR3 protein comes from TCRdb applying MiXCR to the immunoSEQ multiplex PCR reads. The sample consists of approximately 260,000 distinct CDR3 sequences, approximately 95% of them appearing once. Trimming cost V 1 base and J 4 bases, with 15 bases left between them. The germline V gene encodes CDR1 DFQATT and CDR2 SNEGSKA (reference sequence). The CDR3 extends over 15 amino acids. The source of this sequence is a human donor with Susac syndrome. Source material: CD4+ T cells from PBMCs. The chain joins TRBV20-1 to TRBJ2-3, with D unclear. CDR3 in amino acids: CSARARLGLADTQYF. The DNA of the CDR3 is TGCAGTGCTAGAGCCCGACTCGGGTTGGCAGATACGCAGTATTTT.